These T cell receptor beta chains were read from a single sample in a study of T cells in Graves' hyperthyroidism and ophthalmopathy. TCRdb reanalysed the multiplex PCR reads using MiXCR and keeps one entry per CDR3 protein. The table has about 590,000 distinct CDR3 sequences, 14% seen once. Material: blood. The source of these receptors is a woman under 30 with Graves' ophthalmopathy. The CDR3 runs from the conserved cysteine through the conserved F or W. D genes are given only for firm matches. The listing skips clone size in some rows; elsewhere it reads once, few, many or a size class.

>many|TRBJ2-5|TRBD2|TRBV7-3
TGTGCCAGCAGCGCGATAGCGGGAGGGCGAGAGACCCAGTACTTC
CASSAIAGGRETQYF
>NA|TRBJ2-6|TRBD1|TRBV5-1
TGCGCCAGCAGCCCTGGGTCCGGGACAGATCACTCTGGGGCCAACGTCCTGACTTTC
CASSPGSGTDHSGANVLTF
>many|TRBJ1-4|TRBD1|TRBV6-1
TGTGCCAGCAGACGTACCTGGGACAGGGGAACCAGCGGGAATGAAAAACTGTTTTTT
CASRRTWDRGTSGNEKLFF
>few|TRBJ2-7|TRBD1|TRBV11-2
TGTGCCAGCAGCGATCACGGGGGGACAGGGTCCTACGAGCAGTACTTC
CASSDHGGTGSYEQYF
>many|TRBJ2-2|NA|TRBV12-3/TRBV12-4
TGTGCCAGCAGTTTCGCACCGAACACCGGGGAGCTGTTTTTT
CASSFAPNTGELFF
>few|TRBJ2-7|NA|TRBV2
TGTGCCAGCAAGGGTTTCCAGGGGAAGCAGTACTTC
CASKGFQGKQYF
>NA|TRBJ2-5|NA|TRBV3-1
TGTGCCAGCAGCCAAGCCGACCTCCGGGGTTTCCAAGAGACCCAGTACTTC
CASSQADLRGFQETQYF
>few|TRBJ1-1|TRBD1|TRBV19
TGTGCCAGTAGTACTTCTGACAGGGAAGGGTTTGAAGCTTTCTTT
CASSTSDREGFEAFF
>many|TRBJ1-5|TRBD1|TRBV11-2
TGTGCCAGCAGCCCTGGGACAGCGAAAAATCAGCCCCAGCATTTT
CASSPGTAKNQPQHF
>many|TRBJ1-5|TRBD1|TRBV12-3/TRBV12-4
TGTGCCAGCGCACCTAATAAACAGGGGTTTAATCAGCCCCAGCATTTT
CASAPNKQGFNQPQHF
>many|TRBJ1-1|NA|TRBV6-1
TGTGCCAGCAGTGAAGCGGACAGTCCGGAGGTGTGGAACACTGAAGCTTTCTTT
CASSEADSPEVWNTEAFF
>NA|TRBJ1-2|NA|TRBV3-1
TGTGCCAGCAGCCAAGCGGGGGGCTTGGGCTATGGCTACACCTTC
CASSQAGGLGYGYTF
>NA|TRBJ1-2|NA|TRBV29-1
TGCAGCGTTGAAAGTGGGCGTTGGGGGGGGATTAACTATGGCTACACCTTC
CSVESGRWGGINYGYTF
>many|TRBJ2-2|NA|TRBV3-1
TGTGCCAGCAGCAGGGAGCTTAACACCGGGGAGCTGTTTTTT
CASSRELNTGELFF
>many|TRBJ2-2|NA|TRBV27
TGTGCCAGCAGCCCAGGAGTGGGCACCGGGGAGCTGTTTTTT
CASSPGVGTGELFF
>many|TRBJ2-1|NA|TRBV7-9
TGTGCCAGCAGCTTCTCAGGGAAATTGCAGTTCTTC
CASSFSGKLQFF
>NA|TRBJ1-3|NA|TRBV6-1
TGTGCCAGCACCGCGGACCAGGGTGCTGGAAACACCATATATTTT
CASTADQGAGNTIYF
>many|TRBJ2-7|NA|TRBV20-1
TGCAGTGCTAGAGAGGTCAGCTCGGGCGAGCAGTACTTC
CSAREVSSGEQYF
>NA|TRBJ2-7|TRBD2|TRBV19
TGTGCCAGTAGTGCCAGACTAGCGGGCTCCTACGAGCAGTACTTC
CASSARLAGSYEQYF
>NA|TRBJ2-7|NA|TRBV19
TGTGCCAGTAGTATGGTGGGACCAGCACGCGAGCAGTACTTC
CASSMVGPAREQYF
>many|TRBJ1-1|TRBD1|TRBV7-2
TGTGCCAGCAGACGTCAGGGGGGCACTGAAGCTTTCTTT
CASRRQGGTEAFF
>many|TRBJ2-1|NA|TRBV11-2
TGTGCCAGCAGCATCCTCAATAAGGGTTCCTCCTACAATGAGCAGTTCTTC
CASSILNKGSSYNEQFF
>many|TRBJ2-7|TRBD1|TRBV20-1
TGCAGTGCTAGAGAGGACAGGAGAACCTACGAGCAGTACTTC
CSAREDRRTYEQYF
>NA|TRBJ1-5|NA|TRBV20-1
TGCAGTGCCCGAGCCGACAGACCCAATCAGCCCCAGCATTTT
CSARADRPNQPQHF
>many|TRBJ1-4|NA|TRBV27
TGTGCCAGCAGTGGCAGGGCCGCAACTAATGAAAAACTGTTTTTT
CASSGRAATNEKLFF
>many|TRBJ2-1|TRBD1|TRBV27
TGTGCCAGCAACCAGGACAGGGGCTACAATGAGCAGTTCTTC
CASNQDRGYNEQFF
>many|TRBJ2-5|TRBD1|TRBV20-1
TGCAGTGCAGGGAGGGACAGGGGGGGTGAGACCCAGTACTTC
CSAGRDRGGETQYF
>many|TRBJ2-7|TRBD2|TRBV28
TGTGCCAGCAGTTTGGACCTAGCGGGAGGGCCGCAAGCCTACGAGCAGTACTTC
CASSLDLAGGPQAYEQYF
>many|TRBJ2-1|NA|TRBV2
TGTGCCAGCAGTGAAGAATTGGCGGGGAGCTCCTACAATGAGCAGTTCTTC
CASSEELAGSSYNEQFF
>NA|TRBJ1-5|NA|TRBV24-1
TGTGCCACCAGTGATTCAGGGTACAATCAGCCCCAGCATTTT
CATSDSGYNQPQHF
>NA|TRBJ2-7|NA|TRBV10-3
TGTGCCATCAGTGAGTCGGGGGCAGGGGCTGGTTTACAACGGTACGAGCAGTACTTC
CAISESGAGAGLQRYEQYF
>few|TRBJ2-1|TRBD1|TRBV18
TGTGCCAGCTCACCACCTACAGGGGGCAGCTCCTACAATGAGCAGTTCTTC
CASSPPTGGSSYNEQFF
>many|TRBJ2-1|TRBD2|TRBV29-1
TGCAGCGTTGAAGTCCGAGGTAGCGGGAGACCCTACAATGAGCAGTTCTTC
CSVEVRGSGRPYNEQFF
>NA|TRBJ1-6|NA|TRBV5-6
TGTGCCAGCAGCTTGGCGATGGGTTCACCCCTCCACTTT
CASSLAMGSPLHF
>few|TRBJ2-1|NA|TRBV14
TGTGCCAGCAGCCAAGACGGCTGGGGGGAGCAGTTCTTC
CASSQDGWGEQFF
>many|TRBJ1-2|NA|TRBV3-1
TGTGCCAGCAGCCCCCATGAGGGGTCGAGAGGCTACACCTTC
CASSPHEGSRGYTF
>many|TRBJ1-5|NA|TRBV6-1
TGTGCCAGCAGTGAGCAGTTGCTAATTAGCAATCAGCCCCAGCATTTT
CASSEQLLISNQPQHF
>NA|TRBJ2-7|TRBD1|TRBV9
TGTGCCAGCAGCGTGACAGGGAGCTCCTACGAGCAGTACTTC
CASSVTGSSYEQYF
>many|TRBJ2-5|TRBD2|TRBV13
TGTGCCAGCAGTCCCCCGGCGGGGGTTGGGGAGACCCAGTACTTC
CASSPPAGVGETQYF
>many|TRBJ2-3|TRBD2|TRBV7-3
TGTGCCAGCAGCCATATAGCGGGAGAGGCAGATACGCAGTATTTT
CASSHIAGEADTQYF